This TCR beta chain emerged from a study of cytotoxic CD8 clonotypes in ibrutinib-treated CLL. The data were produced by immunoSEQ multiplex PCR, yet TCRdb's version contains in-frame clones alone and is incomplete. Altogether about 330,000 clones are present, approximately 67% being singletons, with the ten largest covering roughly 6%. To note about this clone: What it binds is not known.

The length of the CDR3 is 13 residues. Germline values: CDR1 SQVTM, CDR2 ANQGSEA. Trimming removed 1 base at V and 7 bases at J, with 13 bases between. Findings and limits, study-wide: Sustained-remission patients were sampled at different times than progressing patients were. Higher clonality was seen at ibrutinib response and a return toward baseline at progression.

The receptor was derived from a human donor with chronic lymphocytic leukemia. The material was PBMCs, obtained after 36 months of ibrutinib treatment. The rearrangement uses TRBV29-1 and TRBJ1-1; D is perhaps TRBD1 (6 bases). This CDR3 reads CSVEGGGQGEAFF. CDR3 nucleotides: TGCAGCGTTGAAGGTGGGGGCCAGGGTGAAGCTTTCTTT.